The rows below give T cell receptor beta chains drawn from one sample of a study of regulatory T cells in long-lasting Graves disease. TCRdb analysed the multiplex PCR reads with MiXCR anew, one entry per CDR3 protein. Of 440,000 or so distinct CDR3 sequences in the sample, approximately 16% were seen once. This sample also belongs to another study, concerning T cells in Graves' hyperthyroidism and ophthalmopathy.

This specimen was peripheral blood mononuclear cells (PBMCs), taken at new diagnosis, from a patient treated with antithyroid drugs. The receptors here all came from a woman under 40 with Graves disease. CDR3s include the opening cysteine and the closing phenylalanine or tryptophan. A D gene is named only where the DNA matches it firmly. Clone size, where shown, is once, few, many, or a class for clones that have expanded.

cdr3_length j_call v_call clone_size d_call cdr3_aa cdr3_nt
13 TRBJ2-5 TRBV10-2 few . CASTYENQETQYF TGCGCCAGCACGTACGAGAACCAAGAGACCCAGTACTTC
16 TRBJ2-1 TRBV7-9 . . CASSLTRTRSYNEQFF TGTGCCAGCAGCTTAACCAGGACCCGCTCCTACAATGAGCAGTTCTTC
12 TRBJ1-2 TRBV2 many . CASSSQDNGYTF TGTGCCAGCAGTTCACAGGATAATGGCTACACCTTC
16 TRBJ2-2 TRBV28 many TRBD1 CASSLAGGASYGELFF TGTGCCAGCAGTTTAGCAGGGGGCGCAAGTTACGGGGAGCTGTTTTTT
14 TRBJ2-7 TRBV6-2/TRBV6-3 many TRBD1 CASSVTGGGYEQYF TGTGCCAGCAGTGTGACAGGGGGGGGTTACGAGCAGTACTTC
17 TRBJ2-3 TRBV20-1 many TRBD2 CSAGGASGTASTDTQYF TGCAGTGCCGGCGGGGCTAGCGGGACGGCTAGCACAGATACGCAGTATTTT
17 TRBJ2-2 TRBV7-2 few TRBD2 CASSSRTSGRATGELFF TGTGCCAGCAGCTCGAGGACTAGCGGGAGGGCCACCGGGGAGCTGTTTTTT
16 TRBJ1-4 TRBV11-2 many . CASSLVVWQGREKLFF TGTGCCAGCAGCTTAGTAGTTTGGCAGGGTCGAGAAAAACTGTTTTTT
16 TRBJ1-1 TRBV15 many TRBD1 CATSRPRQGQNTEAFF TGTGCCACCAGCAGACCTCGACAGGGACAGAACACTGAAGCTTTCTTT
16 TRBJ2-1 TRBV9 . . CASSPTYELGWNEQFF TGTGCCAGCAGCCCCACGTACGAACTGGGGTGGAATGAGCAGTTCTTC
16 TRBJ1-4 TRBV6-2/TRBV6-3 few . CASSRTVFGNNEKLFF TGTGCCAGCAGTAGGACAGTATTTGGGAATAATGAAAAACTGTTTTTT
15 TRBJ1-4 TRBV6-1 many . CASFAQRSRNEKLFF TGTGCCAGCTTTGCTCAGAGGTCGCGAAATGAAAAACTGTTTTTT
18 TRBJ2-1 TRBV6-2/TRBV6-3 many TRBD1 CASSYSSRDRSSYNEQFF TGTGCCAGCAGTTACTCATCGCGGGACAGGAGCTCCTACAATGAGCAGTTCTTC
14 TRBJ2-7 TRBV27 many . CASSLRGRSYEQYF TGTGCCAGCAGTTTAAGGGGGAGGTCCTACGAGCAGTACTTC
14 TRBJ2-7 TRBV5-1 . . CASSSPGFPYEQYF TGCGCCAGCAGCTCTCCAGGGTTCCCCTACGAGCAGTACTTC
14 TRBJ2-7 TRBV20-1 few TRBD2 CSAPLASLSYEQYF TGCAGTGCCCCACTAGCGAGCCTCTCCTACGAGCAGTACTTC
14 TRBJ1-1 TRBV7-9 few . CASTWAAGNTEAFF TGTGCCAGCACCTGGGCCGCGGGGAACACTGAAGCTTTCTTT
17 TRBJ2-2 TRBV6-1 few TRBD1 CASSEEPTGLGAGELFF TGTGCCAGCAGTGAAGAACCGACAGGGCTAGGGGCCGGGGAGCTGTTTTTT
19 TRBJ2-1 TRBV20-1 many TRBD2 CSARDNGGIGLAGLVEQFF TGCAGTGCTAGAGATAACGGAGGAATTGGACTAGCGGGTCTCGTGGAGCAGTTCTTC
16 TRBJ1-1 TRBV3-1 many . CASSFRRDGWGTEAFF TGTGCCAGCAGCTTTCGTCGCGACGGGTGGGGCACTGAAGCTTTCTTT
12 TRBJ2-1 TRBV13 many . CASSPTRNEQFF TGTGCCAGCAGCCCGACTAGGAATGAGCAGTTCTTC
15 TRBJ2-7 TRBV7-9 many TRBD2 CASSLARTSGSKQYF TGTGCCAGCAGCTTAGCGCGGACTAGCGGGAGTAAGCAGTACTTC
17 TRBJ1-1 TRBV20-1 many TRBD1 CSARDQLGGGIVAEAFF TGCAGTGCTAGAGATCAGTTAGGGGGCGGAATCGTGGCTGAAGCTTTCTTT
14 TRBJ2-5 TRBV27 many . CASSPRVRMETQYF TGTGCCAGCAGTCCCAGGGTCAGAATGGAGACCCAGTACTTC
12 TRBJ2-7 TRBV20-1 many . CSARVGFHEQYF TGCAGTGCTAGAGTCGGGTTCCACGAGCAGTACTTC
14 TRBJ2-3 TRBV7-9 many . CASSLGSRADTQYF TGTGCCAGCAGCTTAGGATCAAGAGCAGATACGCAGTATTTT
13 TRBJ2-1 TRBV6-2/TRBV6-3 many . CASSLGLGDEQFF TGTGCCAGCAGTCTAGGGCTCGGGGATGAGCAGTTCTTC
15 TRBJ2-3 TRBV28 . . CASSLRERRTDTQYF TGTGCCAGCAGTTTAAGGGAGAGACGCACAGATACGCAGTATTTT
14 TRBJ1-5 TRBV7-2 . . CASSGRDRNQPQHF TGTGCCAGCAGCGGCCGGGACCGCAATCAGCCCCAGCATTTT
13 TRBJ1-3 TRBV20-1 . . CSASADSGNTIYF TGCAGTGCTAGCGCAGACTCTGGAAACACCATATATTTT
11 TRBJ1-1 TRBV6-2/TRBV6-3 . . CATSEGKDAFF TGTGCCACTTCGGAGGGCAAGGATGCTTTCTTT
12 TRBJ2-3 TRBV20-1 many . CSAQDREGTQYF TGCAGTGCTCAGGACAGGGAGGGTACGCAGTATTTT
13 TRBJ1-6 TRBV10-2 . . CASRYQDSSPLHF TGCGCCAGCCGCTACCAGGACAGTTCACCCCTCCACTTT
14 TRBJ1-1 TRBV19 . . CASRPGVADTEAFF TGTGCCAGTAGACCAGGGGTTGCGGACACTGAAGCTTTCTTT
14 TRBJ2-7 TRBV19 . TRBD1 CASSSTGVHYEQYF TGTGCCAGTAGTTCTACAGGGGTTCACTACGAGCAGTACTTC
16 TRBJ2-1 TRBV3-1 many TRBD2 CASSQASGRAIYEQFF TGTGCCAGCAGCCAGGCTAGCGGGAGGGCCATCTATGAGCAGTTCTTC
16 TRBJ2-7 TRBV25-1 . TRBD2 CASSEPAGGLTYEQYF TGTGCCAGCAGTGAGCCAGCGGGAGGGCTTACCTACGAGCAGTACTTC
13 TRBJ2-7 TRBV11-1 few . CASSLGDRAEQYF TGTGCCAGCAGCTTAGGAGACAGAGCCGAGCAGTACTTC
17 TRBJ2-7 TRBV6-1 many TRBD2 CASSRGLAGSSSYEQYF TGTGCCAGCAGTAGGGGACTAGCGGGGTCTAGCTCCTACGAGCAGTACTTC
15 TRBJ1-5 TRBV11-2 many . CASSQGPRRNQPQHF TGTGCCAGCAGCCAGGGCCCTCGTCGCAATCAGCCCCAGCATTTT